Listed below are T cell receptor beta chains from one sample, sequenced in a study of blood T cell repertoires in COVID-19. This table comes from immunoSEQ multiplex PCR, and its TCRdb copy is limited to in-frame clones, with some not included. The sample yields 250,000 to 300,000 clones, around 89% seen once. Material: PBMCs or T cells enriched from blood (not recorded which). These receptor sequences come from a man between 35 and 55 years old who had recovered from COVID-19. The CDR3 runs from the conserved cysteine through the conserved F or W. Fields, in order: D gene, V gene, CDR3 length, clone size, J gene, CDR3 protein, CDR3 DNA. The D gene is left open where the match is weak. A row's size may be missing; if present it is once, few, many or a size class.

>-|TRBV19|15|-|TRBJ1-5
CASIPRWGGDQPQHF
TGTGCCAGTATTCCCCGATGGGGGGGGGATCAGCCCCAGCATTTT
>TRBD1|TRBV6-1|16|-|TRBJ1-2
CASSELGDRDVYGYTF
TGTGCCAGCAGTGAACTGGGGGACAGGGACGTCTATGGCTACACCTTC
>-|TRBV19|15|-|TRBJ1-3
CASSDPGTSRNTIYF
TGTGCCAGTAGTGATCCCGGGACATCAAGAAACACCATATATTTT
>TRBD2|TRBV4-3|15|-|TRBJ2-3
CASSQDPSGPDTQYF
TGCGCCAGCAGCCAAGATCCTAGCGGCCCAGATACGCAGTATTTT
>-|TRBV5-6|14|-|TRBJ2-3
CASSFVGRTDTQYF
TGTGCCAGCAGCTTCGTGGGGCGAACAGATACGCAGTATTTT
>-|TRBV25-1|14|-|TRBJ2-5
CANKFGTLQETQYF
TGTGCCAACAAATTCGGGACACTACAAGAGACCCAGTACTTC
>TRBD1|TRBV24-1|16|-|TRBJ2-7
CATSDRPGTGDYEQYF
TGTGCCACCAGTGATAGGCCCGGGACAGGGGACTACGAGCAGTACTTC
>-|TRBV6-6|15|-|TRBJ1-1
CASSGRTGDDTEAFF
TGTGCCAGCAGTGGTCGGACGGGGGACGACACTGAAGCTTTCTTT
>-|TRBV10-3|14|once|TRBJ1-2
CAISDGRDHYGYTF
TGTGCCATCAGTGATGGCAGGGATCACTATGGCTACACCTTC
>TRBD1|TRBV9|15|-|TRBJ2-7
CASSFRQGSSYEQYF
TGTGCCAGCAGCTTCAGACAGGGAAGCTCCTACGAGCAGTACTTC
>-|TRBV19|16|-|TRBJ1-2
CASSIIPVQGYYGYTF
TGTGCCAGTAGTATCATACCCGTACAGGGTTACTATGGCTACACCTTC
>TRBD1|TRBV19|15|-|TRBJ1-2
CASSSGTGANYGYTF
TGTGCCAGTAGTAGCGGGACAGGGGCTAACTATGGCTACACCTTC
>-|TRBV5-8|17|-|TRBJ2-7
CASSWGLGGTSSEEQYF
TGTGCCAGCAGCTGGGGTCTAGGGGGAACATCATCAGAGGAGCAGTACTTC
>TRBD2|TRBV12-3/TRBV12-4|13|-|TRBJ2-3
CASAIRGADTQYF
TGTGCCAGTGCAATCCGGGGGGCAGATACGCAGTATTTT
>TRBD2|TRBV9|18|-|TRBJ2-2
CASSSRLAGGPVAGELFF
TGTGCCAGCAGCTCCCGACTAGCGGGGGGGCCTGTTGCCGGGGAGCTGTTTTTT
>TRBD2|TRBV5-1|16|once|TRBJ2-3
CASSNGASGLTDTQYF
TGCGCCAGCAGCAACGGCGCTAGCGGACTAACAGATACGCAGTATTTT
>TRBD1|TRBV19|13|-|TRBJ2-7
CASSGQAAYEQYF
TGTGCCAGCTCGGGACAGGCAGCCTACGAGCAGTACTTC
>-|TRBV10-2|13|-|TRBJ2-2
CASSDRNTGELFF
TGCGCCAGCAGTGATCGGAACACCGGGGAGCTGTTTTTT
>TRBD1|TRBV6-2/TRBV6-3|16|-|TRBJ2-7
CASSYETGGARYEQYF
TGTGCCAGCAGTTACGAGACAGGGGGCGCGAGGTACGAGCAGTACTTC
>TRBD1|TRBV19|15|-|TRBJ2-5
CASRGDRGRQETQYF
TGTGCCAGTAGAGGCGACAGGGGGCGACAAGAGACCCAGTACTTC
>TRBD1|TRBV3-1/TRBV3-2|19|once|TRBJ1-3
CASSQFSLDRVISGNTIYF
TGTGCCAGCAGCCAATTCAGCCTGGACAGGGTGATTTCTGGAAACACCATATATTTT
>-|TRBV28|13|-|TRBJ2-1
CASSLSPGTEQFF
TGTGCCAGCAGTTTATCACCGGGTACTGAGCAGTTCTTC
>-|TRBV2|13|-|TRBJ1-1
CAGVEDLNTEAFF
TGTGCCGGCGTAGAGGATTTGAACACTGAAGCTTTCTTT
>TRBD1|TRBV6-5|14|-|TRBJ1-4
CASSYSGTGEKLFF
TGTGCCAGCAGTTACTCAGGGACAGGTGAAAAACTGTTTTTT
>TRBD1|TRBV29-1|16|-|TRBJ2-6
CSVMAGGDSGANVLTF
TGCAGCGTTATGGCAGGGGGCGACTCTGGGGCCAACGTCCTGACTTTC
>TRBD2|TRBV27|17|-|TRBJ2-5
CASSPRWGLASRETQYF
TGTGCCAGCAGCCCCCGCTGGGGACTAGCCTCGCGGGAGACCCAGTACTTC
>TRBD1|TRBV28|19|-|TRBJ1-6
CASSTDLPTGGMDNSPLHF
TGTGCCAGCAGTACGGATCTACCGACAGGGGGAATGGATAATTCACCCCTCCACTTT
>-|TRBV7-9|13|-|TRBJ1-4
CASSLGAEGKLFF
TGTGCCAGCAGCTTGGGCGCCGAGGGAAAACTGTTTTTT
>TRBD1|TRBV10-2|15|-|TRBJ1-5
CASRDTDRDNQPQHF
TGCGCCAGCAGGGATACGGACAGGGACAATCAGCCCCAGCATTTT
>-|TRBV15|16|-|TRBJ1-2
CATSRDRGGQDYGYTF
TGTGCCACCAGCAGAGATCGAGGGGGTCAGGACTATGGCTACACCTTC
>TRBD2|TRBV6-1|17|-|TRBJ2-2
CASSEARTSGLRGELFF
TGTGCCAGCAGTGAAGCGAGGACTAGCGGGCTGCGGGGGGAGCTGTTTTTT
>TRBD2|TRBV7-2|15|-|TRBJ2-3
CASRYSGVRTDTQYF
TGTGCCAGCAGATATAGCGGGGTACGCACAGATACGCAGTATTTT
>-|TRBV28|13|-|TRBJ1-2
CAYTRGANYGYTF
TGTGCTTACACCCGGGGAGCTAACTATGGCTACACCTTC
>-|TRBV19|15|-|TRBJ2-7
CASSEQGRSSYEQYF
TGTGCCAGTAGCGAACAGGGGAGGAGCTCCTACGAGCAGTACTTC
>TRBD2|TRBV4-1|17|-|TRBJ2-2
CASSLEGLAGLPGELFF
TGCGCCAGCAGCCTAGAGGGACTAGCGGGCCTCCCCGGGGAGCTGTTTTTT
>TRBD1|TRBV18|17|-|TRBJ2-1
CASSPPTGAPLYNEQFF
TGTGCCAGCTCACCACCGACAGGGGCTCCCCTATACAATGAGCAGTTCTTC
>TRBD1|TRBV2|15|-|TRBJ1-1
CASSEPRTGRTEAFF
TGTGCCAGCAGTGAACCCAGGACAGGTAGGACTGAAGCTTTCTTT
>-|TRBV7-9|15|once|TRBJ1-1
CASSPVGEMNTEAFF
TGTGCCAGCAGCCCCGTGGGCGAAATGAACACTGAAGCTTTCTTT
>TRBD1|TRBV4-2|17|-|TRBJ2-3
CASSLDPGQGVRHTQYF
TGTGCCAGCAGCCTAGATCCGGGACAGGGGGTTCGGCATACGCAGTATTTT
>TRBD1|TRBV7-2|15|-|TRBJ1-2
CASSSSPGQGDGYTF
TGTGCCAGCAGCTCTAGCCCTGGGCAGGGGGATGGCTACACCTTC